The next 13 T cell receptor beta chains were all read from a single sample in a study of cytomegalovirus exposure and HLA in healthy donors. Use of 60 Vbeta and 13 Jbeta primers characterized the PCR. Libraries were prepared by immunoSEQ multiplex PCR; TCRdb keeps only in-frame clonotypes and omits some of them. Of roughly 100,000 clones in the sample, 50% to 65% were seen once. The specimen sequenced was PBMCs. The receptors shown here come from a man aged 25-45 years in good health and CMV-seropositive.

This rearrangement joins TRBV9 to TRBJ2-3; no clear D. This CDR3 has 12 residues. Germline assignment: CDR1 SGDLS and CDR2 YYNGEE. V gave up 4 bases and J gave up 4 bases, with 7 bases separating them. CDR3 nucleotides: TGTGCCAGCAGCCCCTTAGCAGATACGCAGTATTTT. Its protein product is CASSPLADTQYF.

The rearrangement uses TRBV7-2 and TRBJ2-1; 10 bases are shared with TRBD2. Trimming cost V 6 bases and J 6 bases; bases outside gene matches: 5. There are 14 residues in the CDR3. Per germline, CDR1 SGHTA and CDR2 FQGNSA. The CDR3: CASRKAGGLNEQFF. Here the CDR3 DNA reads TGTGCCAGCAGGAAAGCGGGGGGGCTCAATGAGCAGTTCTTC.

The V and J genes are TRBV19 and TRBJ1-2, with 10 bases identical to TRBD1. Germline assignment: CDR1 LNHDA and CDR2 SQIVND (reference sequence). There are 12 residues in the CDR3. The ends lost 7 bases at V and 8 bases at J; junction bases unmatched: 4. CDR3 nucleotide sequence: TGTGCCAGTACGACAGGGGGCTGGGGCTACACCTTC. The encoded protein is CASTTGGWGYTF.

The chain is built from TRBV2 and TRBJ2-3, with D uncertain. This CDR3 has 14 residues. Germline V gene data show CDR1 as SNHLY and CDR2 as FYNNEI. Trimming removed 7 bases at V and 0 bases at J, with 11 bases between. The CDR3 DNA reads as TGTGCCAGCAATAGCATCCTAAGCACAGATACGCAGTATTTT. Translated: CASNSILSTDTQYF.

The chain links TRBV19 to TRBJ1-4; D gene uncertain. Looked up from germline, CDR1 is LNHDA and CDR2 is SQIVND (reference sequence). CDR3 length equals 14 residues. Trimming pared 6 bases from V and 4 bases from J, leaving 12 bases between. CDR3 protein: CASRSGSSNEKLFF. The CDR3 nucleotides read TGTGCCAGTAGGAGTGGGAGCAGTAATGAAAAACTGTTTTTT.

The chain combines TRBV4-2 with TRBJ2-2; D remains unclear. The germline V and J ends were trimmed by 1 base and 4 bases, with 7 bases remaining between them. This CDR3 comprises 14 residues. Germline lookup yields CDR1 LGHNA and CDR2 YNFKEQ. CDR3 region: CASSQGSGTGELFF. Written as DNA, the CDR3 is TGTGCCAGCAGCCAAGGGTCGGGCACCGGGGAGCTGTTTTTT.

With respect to this clone: Other nucleotide sequences in the sample specify the same CDR3. The genes are TRBV5-1 and TRBJ1-6; TRBD1 matches 9 bases. This CDR3 has 15 residues. Germline V gives CDR1 SGHRS, CDR2 YFSETQ. The V segment lost 4 bases and the J segment 5 bases; nucleotides outside the gene matches: 4. This CDR3 is CASSLRDRDNSPLHF. Written as DNA, the CDR3 is TGCGCCAGCAGCCTCCGGGACAGGGATAATTCACCCCTCCACTTT.

This clone was found a few times. The chain recombines TRBV11-3 with TRBJ2-7, with TRBD2 matching 11 bases. The CDR3 runs to 15 residues. From germline, CDR1 is SGHNT and CDR2 YENEEA. Trimming removed 3 bases from V and 4 bases from J; junction bases left unmatched: 5. The CDR3 nucleotides are TGTGCCAGCAGCTTGGCCGGGACTAGCGGTTACGAGCAGTACTTC. Amino acids: CASSLAGTSGYEQYF.

The chain couples TRBV19 to TRBJ2-1; 12 bases map to TRBD2. This CDR3 region has 15 residues. With 4 bases clipped from V and 5 bases from J, the junction kept 3 bases outside the gene matches. From germline, CDR1 is LNHDA and CDR2 SQIVND (reference sequence). Written as DNA, the CDR3 is TGTGCCAGTAGTAGGACTAGCGGGGATCACAATGAGCAGTTCTTC. This encodes CASSRTSGDHNEQFF.

This clone was observed a few times. This rearrangement joins TRBV5-1 to TRBJ2-1; D is uncertain. Germline V gene data show CDR1 as SGHRS and CDR2 as YFSETQ. V was clipped by 0 bases and J by 2 bases, with 6 bases between them. This CDR3 has 14 amino acids. The CDR3 DNA reads TGCGCCAGCAGCTTGGCCGTTACCTACAATGAGCAGTTCTTC. It translates to CASSLAVTYNEQFF.

The V and J genes are TRBV30 and TRBJ2-7, with D possibly being TRBD1 (6 bases). From germline, CDR1 is GTSNPN and CDR2 SVGIG (reference sequence). With 0 bases removed from V and 1 base from J, the gap between germline ends came to 7 bases. CDR3 length equals 13 residues. CDR3 loop: CAWSVGGSYEQYF. CDR3 nucleotide sequence: TGTGCCTGGAGTGTAGGGGGTTCCTACGAGCAGTACTTC.

V usage is TRBV7-8 and J usage is TRBJ1-1, with a possible D match to TRBD1 (6 bases). Germline assignment: CDR1 SGHVS and CDR2 FQNEAQ. Trimming removed 7 bases at V and 6 bases at J, with 24 bases between. The CDR3 contains 16 residues. DNA of the CDR3: TGTGCCAGCACCTTCGAAGGGGGGGAGATTTGGGCTGAAGCTTTCTTT. Its translation is CASTFEGGEIWAEAFF.

The V call is TRBV10-3, the J call TRBJ1-3; tentative D call: TRBD1 (5 bases). The CDR3 runs 15 residues. V was trimmed by 2 bases and J by 0 bases, leaving 8 bases between them. Germline-derived CDR1 and CDR2 are ENHRY and SYGVKD. In DNA form, the CDR3 reads TGTGCCATCAGTGAGCCAGGGTTCTCTGGAAACACCATATATTTT. It specifies CAISEPGFSGNTIYF.